The 5 T cell receptor beta chains listed next were all sequenced from one sample in a study of blood T cell repertoires in COVID-19. Clones were sequenced by immunoSEQ multiplex PCR, and TCRdb holds only the in-frame ones, with some missing. This sample has about 360,000 clones; roughly 77% occur once, and the top ten carry 1.1%. Material for sequencing was peripheral blood. The receptors were gathered from a human donor with acute or convalescent COVID-19. The donor label of this sample is uncertain.

V is TRBV24-1 and J is TRBJ2-7; TRBD2 aligns across 10 bases. Germline V gene sequence: CDR1 KGHDR, CDR2 SFDVKD. V dropped 4 bases and J dropped 4; count of bases not matched to a gene: 6. The CDR3 runs 15 residues. This CDR3 is CATSEFSGGRYEQYF. CDR3 bases: TGTGCCACCAGTGAGTTTAGCGGGGGGCGGTACGAGCAGTACTTC.

This clone was seen only once. This chain uses TRBV29-1 with TRBJ2-6; no reliable D call. CDR1 and CDR2 (germline): SQVTM, ANQGSEA. CDR3 length: 12 amino acids. The V gene lost 7 bases and the J gene lost 0 bases, with 4 bases spanning the gap. The CDR3 region is CSAVSGANVLTF. In DNA form, the CDR3 reads TGCAGCGCCGTCTCTGGGGCCAACGTCCTGACTTTC.

This clone was seen only a few times. The V gene is TRBV6-1, the J gene TRBJ2-2, with 7 positions matching TRBD2. CDR3 length: 16 residues. Germline V lookup: CDR1 MNHNS, CDR2 SASEGT. The V and J ends lost 2 bases and 7 bases, in that order; junction bases with no gene match: 10. CDR3 residues: CASSESGPGGGGELFF. The CDR3 DNA is TGTGCCAGCAGTGAATCTGGCCCGGGGGGTGGCGGGGAGCTGTTTTTT.

Only one count was recorded for this clone. V is TRBV18 and J is TRBJ1-1, with 11 bases lining up with TRBD1. Unmatched junction bases numbered 7, after V lost 2 bases and J lost 5 bases. Germline V gene lookup returns CDR1 KGHSH and CDR2 LQKENI. The CDR3 consists of 16 residues. The CDR3, as DNA: TGTGCCAGCTCACCAAGGACAGGGGGCGCGGGGACTGAAGCTTTCTTT. Encoded protein: CASSPRTGGAGTEAFF.

The rearrangement links TRBV5-1 to TRBJ2-2; 7 bases are shared with TRBD2. Germline values: CDR1 SGHRS, CDR2 YFSETQ. The CDR3 is made up of 15 amino acids. V was pared by 4 bases and J by 1 base, with 4 bases of the junction left unmatched. CDR3: CASSLLAVNTGELFF. The CDR3 coding sequence is TGCGCCAGCAGCCTCCTAGCGGTGAACACCGGGGAGCTGTTTTTT. Drawing the rest from reference TRBV5-1 and TRBJ2-2, the complete variable domain is KAGVTQTPRYLIKTRGQQVTLSCSPISGHRSVSWYQQTPGQGLQFLFEYFSETQRNKGNFPGRFSGRQFSNSRSEMNVSTLELGDSALYLCASSLLAVNTGELFFGEGSRLTVL.